These 24 T cell receptor beta chains originate from one sample sequenced in a study of identical twins. TCRdb re-called the 5' RACE reads through MiXCR, storing one row per CDR3 protein. The table has some 900,000 distinct CDR3 sequences, approximately 13% seen once. These sequences were also reported in another study, on yellow fever vaccine responses in identical twins.

Sequenced material: PBMCs. These TCRs come from a woman between 18 and 30 years old in good health.

This clonotype was observed at least ten times. The chain employs TRBV5-4 and TRBJ2-7; TRBD2 aligns across 9 bases. This CDR3 is built from 17 residues. Germline CDR1 is SGHNT and CDR2 is YYREEE (reference sequence). V gave up 0 bases and J gave up 0 bases; unmatched junction bases: 7. This CDR3 is CASSLDRREGGSYEQYF. The CDR3 DNA sequence: TGTGCCAGCAGCTTGGATCGGCGGGAGGGTGGCTCCTACGAGCAGTACTTC.

This clonotype was seen at least ten times. The chain carries TRBV10-1 and TRBJ2-3; D is uncertain. The CDR3 is 14 residues long. V gave up 2 bases and J gave up 2 bases, with 8 bases separating them. Germline V gene sequence: CDR1 WNHNN, CDR2 SYGVQD (reference sequence). CDR3 region: CASSEVSLTDTQYF. The CDR3 region has the DNA TGCGCCAGCAGTGAGGTCTCCCTCACAGATACGCAGTATTTT.

This rearrangement joins TRBV24-1 to TRBJ2-1; 12 bases are shared with TRBD1. Germline V gene lookup returns CDR1 KGHDR and CDR2 SFDVKD. The CDR3 consists of 13 residues. With V trimmed by 10 bases and J by 9 bases, 6 bases remained unmatched. The CDR3 spells CATAGQGAGEQFF. The CDR3 DNA reads as TGTGCCACAGCGGGACAGGGGGCAGGTGAGCAGTTCTTC.

The table lists this clonotype with a few counts. In DNA form, the CDR3 reads TGTGCCACGACCGGACAGGTCCCCGGGGAGCTGTTTTTT. This codes for CATTGQVPGELFF. The chain uses TRBV12-3 or TRBV12-4 and TRBJ2-2; 7 bases fit TRBD1. This CDR3 contains 13 residues. J lost 6 bases, V lost 10 bases, and 8 bases had no gene match.

This sequence joins TRBV5-1 and TRBJ1-2; D is unresolved. V was pared by 0 bases and J by 7 bases, with 7 bases between. CDR1 SGHRS and CDR2 YFSETQ come from the germline V gene. This CDR3 contains 12 residues. The chain's CDR3 is CASSLDPRGYTF. The CDR3 DNA reads TGCGCCAGCAGCTTGGACCCGCGTGGCTACACCTTC. The full variable domain, its missing parts supplied by reference TRBV5-1 and TRBJ1-2, is KAGVTQTPRYLIKTRGQQVTLSCSPISGHRSVSWYQQTPGQGLQFLFEYFSETQRNKGNFPGRFSGRQFSNSRSEMNVSTLELGDSALYLCASSLDPRGYTFGSGTRLTVV.

The rearrangement joins TRBV18 to TRBJ2-3, with 9 bases identical to TRBD1. V shed 4 bases, J shed 1 base, and the junction held 3 bases outside the gene matches. The CDR3 sequence is 15 residues long. Germline CDR1 KGHSH, CDR2 LQKENI. The CDR3 DNA is TGTGCCAGCTCACAAACAGGGGGCGGCACAGATACGCAGTATTTT. It is translated as CASSQTGGGTDTQYF.

The rearrangement links TRBV28 to TRBJ2-6; D not certain. V gave up 4 bases and J gave up 2 bases, with 18 bases separating them. The length of the CDR3 is 18 residues. CDR1 and CDR2 from the germline V gene are MDHEN and SYDVKM. The CDR3 DNA sequence: TGTGCCAGCAGTTCCCCGCAGGCCAGCCCCCCTGGGGCCAACGTCCTGACTTTC. The encoded protein is CASSSPQASPPGANVLTF.

This chain uses TRBV3-1 with TRBJ2-2, with 7 bases matching TRBD2. The CDR3 length is 17 residues. Germline CDR1 is LGHDT and CDR2 is YNNKEL (reference sequence). Germline trimming cut 1 base from V and 6 bases from J; bases unmatched to any gene: 11. DNA of the CDR3: TGTGCCAGCAGCCAAGCCCGACTGGCGGGAGATCCCGGGGAGCTGTTTTTT. This gives the protein CASSQARLAGDPGELFF.

The sample holds many counts of this clonotype. This sequence joins TRBV10-3 and TRBJ2-3; D ambiguous. Trimming removed 0 bases at V and 4 bases at J, with 5 bases between. The CDR3 has 13 amino acids. CDR1 and CDR2 (germline): ENHRY, SYGVKD. As DNA, the CDR3 is TGTGCCATCAGTGAGTCGGTTGCAGATACGCAGTATTTT. Translation: CAISESVADTQYF.

At least ten counts were recorded for this clonotype. This chain uses TRBV3-1 with TRBJ2-4, with a possible D match to TRBD1 (6 bases). The CDR3 totals 15 residues. Trimming pared 2 bases from V and 6 bases from J, leaving 14 bases between. Looked up from germline, CDR1 is LGHDT and CDR2 is YNNKEL (reference sequence). Here the CDR3 reads CASSQNDRLRNIQYF. DNA for the CDR3: TGTGCCAGCAGCCAAAACGACAGGCTCAGAAACATTCAGTACTTC.

This clonotype was detected a few times. CDR3 region: CASSLGSDKYF. In DNA, the CDR3 is TGCGCCAGCAGCTTGGGGTCGGATAAGTACTTC. This chain links TRBV5-1 with TRBJ2-5; D is ambiguous. V lost 0 bases, J lost 12 bases, and 9 bases lay in between. Germline values: CDR1 SGHRS, CDR2 YFSETQ. The CDR3 is made up of 11 amino acids. Together with reference TRBV5-1 and TRBJ2-5, the CDR3 gives the full variable domain: KAGVTQTPRYLIKTRGQQVTLSCSPISGHRSVSWYQQTPGQGLQFLFEYFSETQRNKGNFPGRFSGRQFSNSRSEMNVSTLELGDSALYLCASSLGSDKYFGPGTRLLVL.

This clonotype was counted between two and nine times. The chain recombines TRBV10-3 with TRBJ2-1; 10 bases line up with TRBD2. V shed 8 bases, J shed 1 base, and the junction held 5 bases outside the gene matches. The CDR3 covers 15 residues. Germline assignment: CDR1 ENHRY and CDR2 SYGVKD. CDR3 bases: TGTGCCATCGCTAGCGGGAGTTTATCCTACAATGAGCAGTTCTTC. It is translated as CAIASGSLSYNEQFF.

This clonotype was found many times. The rearrangement links TRBV12-3 or TRBV12-4 to TRBJ2-7, with TRBD2 identical over 7 bases. The CDR3 covers 13 residues. V trimming: 7 bases; J trimming: 6 bases; junction bases outside the gene matches: 9. The CDR3 region has the DNA TGTGCCAGCACCGGACTAGGGGCTCTCGAGCAGTACTTC. It translates to CASTGLGALEQYF.

This clonotype was observed many times. The CDR3 reads CASSQRTGNSGNTIYF. The CDR3 nucleotides read TGCGCCAGCAGCCAACGGACAGGGAACTCTGGAAACACCATATATTTT. V gene TRBV4-1 combines with J gene TRBJ1-3; 8 bases are shared with TRBD1. V lost 2 bases and J lost 0; bases outside the gene matches: 3. CDR3 length equals 16 residues. Germline V CDR1 and CDR2: MGHRA, YSYEKL.

In this sample, this clonotype turned up a few times. The chain uses TRBV7-9 and TRBJ1-2; D call uncertain. The V and J ends lost 5 bases and 7 bases respectively, with 17 bases between them. Germline V lookup: CDR1 SEHNR, CDR2 FQNEAQ (reference sequence). The CDR3 has 14 amino acids. For the CDR3, the DNA is TGTGCCAGCAGCCCCATAACTGCCGACGGTGGCTACACCTTC. Protein: CASSPITADGGYTF.

The chain couples TRBV5-1 to TRBJ2-7, with D possibly being TRBD2 (6 bases). The germline CDR1 and CDR2 sequences are SGHRS and YFSETQ. V gave up 4 bases and J gave up 1 base, with 12 bases separating them. The CDR3 is 14 amino acids. The CDR3 DNA sequence: TGCGCCAGCAGCACGAGGGGAGGATCCTACGAGCAGTACTTC. It translates to CASSTRGGSYEQYF.

The genes are TRBV10-3 and TRBJ2-7; 8 bases align to TRBD1. Trimming at V came to 4 bases and at J to 4 bases, leaving 9 bases not matched to a gene. Germline V gene lookup returns CDR1 ENHRY and CDR2 SYGVKD. The CDR3 has 15 amino acids. The CDR3 coding sequence is TGTGCCATCAGTGCAACCGGGACAGGCCTTTACGAGCAGTACGTC. Translated, it gives CAISATGTGLYEQYV.

The chain is built from TRBV4-2 and TRBJ2-5, with 9 nucleotides matching TRBD2. V shed 0 bases and J 5 bases; nucleotides not matched to a gene: 7. Germline CDR1 LGHNA, CDR2 YNFKEQ. The CDR3 length is 16 residues. Here the CDR3 reads CASSQDPAGGVETQYF. For the CDR3, the DNA is TGTGCCAGCAGCCAAGATCCAGCGGGGGGAGTGGAGACCCAGTACTTC.

This clonotype turned up a few times. The chain links TRBV7-9 to TRBJ1-4; D gene uncertain. V shed 2 bases and J shed 11 bases, with 9 bases lying between them. The CDR3 contains 12 residues. Germline CDR1 and CDR2: SEHNR and FQNEAQ (reference sequence). CDR3 coding DNA: TGTGCCAGCAGCTTATCTGGCGGGAAACTGTTTTTT. Translated, it gives CASSLSGGKLFF.

This chain links TRBV9 with TRBJ2-3, with 7 bases identical to TRBD2. Per germline, CDR1 SGDLS and CDR2 YYNGEE. CDR3 length equals 16 residues. J lost 2 bases, V lost 0 bases, and 6 bases had no gene match. CDR3 region: CASSVGGGIPTDTQYF. The CDR3 DNA sequence: TGTGCCAGCAGCGTAGGGGGGGGGATCCCCACAGATACGCAGTATTTT. Combining the CDR3 with reference TRBV9 and TRBJ2-3 gives the whole variable domain DSGVTQTPKHLITATGQRVTLRCSPRSGDLSVYWYQQSLDQGLQFLIQYYNGEERAKGNILERFSAQQFPDLHSELNLSSLELGDSALYFCASSVGGGIPTDTQYFGPGTRLTVL.

A note on this clonotype: The junction does not match germline at one end; this may be a read error. The rearrangement uses TRBV6-5 and TRBJ1-5; D remains ambiguous. The CDR3 consists of 14 residues. Germline V lookup: CDR1 MNHEY, CDR2 SVGAGI. In nucleotides, the CDR3 is TGTGCCAGCAGTGACTCCGGGAAATATCAGCCCCAGCATTTT. This encodes CASSDSGKYQPQHF.

The gene calls are TRBV6-5 and TRBJ2-3; TRBD2 agrees at 11 bases. Per the germline V gene, CDR1 is MNHEY and CDR2 is SVGAGI. The CDR3 extends over 16 amino acids. Germline trimming cut 4 bases from V and 2 bases from J; bases unmatched to any gene: 5. The CDR3 sequence is CASSSLAGGTTDTQYF. The CDR3 region has the DNA TGTGCCAGCAGTTCCCTAGCGGGGGGTACCACAGATACGCAGTATTTT.

This clonotype was seen many times. V gene TRBV12-3 or TRBV12-4 combines with J gene TRBJ2-2; D is ambiguous. V gave up 8 bases and J gave up 4 bases, with 11 bases separating them. The CDR3 is 13 amino acids. CDR3 bases: TGTGCCAGCCAGCCGAGGAGCACCGGGGAGCTGTTTTTT. It yields the protein CASQPRSTGELFF.

This clonotype has only a few counts. This chain connects TRBV9 to TRBJ1-6; D is unclear. The germline V gene encodes CDR1 SGDLS and CDR2 YYNGEE. This CDR3 has 14 amino acids. V was pared by 0 bases and J by 8 bases, with 9 bases between. The CDR3 DNA is TGTGCCAGCAGCGTAGGGGGTTTCCATTCACCCCTCCACTTT. This codes for CASSVGGFHSPLHF.